The T cell receptor beta chain under discussion was sequenced for a study of shared clonotypes between healthy human individuals. Study information: Per donor, three plates held CD4 naive cells, three held CD4 memory, two held CD8 naive and one held CD8 memory.

Deep was the level at which the assay was run. Only in-frame clones appear in the TCRdb table, and some are missing; sequencing was by immunoSEQ multiplex PCR. This sample has about 2.4 million clones, with roughly 92% found just once. A note on this clone: Antigen: not known.

All participating donors were Caucasian adults from Nashville, Tennessee. The study, taken as a whole, reports: Clonotypes not shared had lower generation probabilities than those common to all four donors.

In germline, CDR1 is LNHDA, CDR2 SQIVND (reference sequence). V was clipped by 3 bases and J by 3 bases, with 14 bases between them. This CDR3 has 15 residues. Sample: naive CD4+ T cells sorted from blood. Subset described: CD45RA+ positively selected. The chain joins TRBV19 to TRBJ1-1, with a possible D match to TRBD1 (5 bases). The sequence came from a man aged 18 to 30 in good health. CDR3 in DNA: TGTGCCAGTAGTATGTATGGGGTAGGGGACACTGAAGCTTTCTTT. Encoded protein: CASSMYGVGDTEAFF.